Below are 32 T cell receptor beta chains sequenced from a single sample in a study of T cell repertoires in cytomegalovirus infection. TCRdb processed the reads anew with MiXCR; each CDR3 protein has one entry. The sample shows around 530,000 distinct CDR3 sequences, approximately 15% of them seen only once. The sequencing sample was made of CD8+ T cells from PBMCs. The receptor source for this set is a human donor in good health (CMV status not recorded). Some clones in this sample may be carry-over from other donors' samples.

The J gene is TRBJ2-3, the V gene TRBV20-1, with 14 bases matching TRBD2. Germline CDR1 reads DFQATT; CDR2 reads SNEGSKA (reference sequence). J was trimmed by 2 bases and V by 3 bases; bases with no gene match: 7. This CDR3 comprises 17 residues. CDR3 sequence (DNA): TGCAGTGCTAGGAGCTGGACTAGCGGGGGGTTCACAGATACGCAGTATTTT. Encoded protein: CSARSWTSGGFTDTQYF.

The sample holds many counts of this clonotype. This chain uses TRBV7-9 with TRBJ2-7; 9 bases line up with TRBD1. From germline, CDR1 is SEHNR and CDR2 FQNEAQ (reference sequence). The ends lost 6 bases at V and 2 bases at J; junction bases unmatched: 5. This CDR3 comprises 14 residues. For the CDR3, the DNA is TGTGCCAGCAGGCCCGGACAGGGGCCCTACGAGCAGTACTTC. Amino acids: CASRPGQGPYEQYF.

This clonotype occurred a few times. This chain links TRBV3-1 with TRBJ2-5, with D unresolved. CDR3 size: 15 residues. V was cut by 3 bases and J by 6 bases, with 17 bases left in between. Germline loops: CDR1 LGHDT, CDR2 YNNKEL (reference sequence). In DNA, the CDR3 is TGTGCCAGCAGCCACACACTGGCGGATGAAAAGACCCAGTACTTC. Encoded protein: CASSHTLADEKTQYF.

This clonotype has a count of ten or more. The rearrangement joins TRBV6-1 to TRBJ1-5, with a weak D call TRBD1 (5 bases). Trimming took off 2 bases at V and 7 bases at J, with 15 bases between the two ends. The length of the CDR3 is 15 residues. Germline V gene data show CDR1 as MNHNS and CDR2 as SASEGT. The CDR3 DNA is TGTGCCAGCAGTGAATGGCTCGGGGGGATCCAGCCCCAGCATTTT. As protein: CASSEWLGGIQPQHF.

This clonotype has more than one count but fewer than ten. The CDR3 bases are TGTGCCACCAGCAGACTAGGACTAGCGGGAGGTTTGGACAATGAGCAGTTCTTC. Protein product: CATSRLGLAGGLDNEQFF. This chain links TRBV15 with TRBJ2-1; 14 bases fit TRBD2. This CDR3 spans 18 amino acids. CDR1 is LNHNV, CDR2 YYDKDF, per germline (reference sequence). J was trimmed by 5 bases and V by 2 bases; bases with no gene match: 8.

This chain uses TRBV5-1 with TRBJ1-2; D uncertain. This CDR3 has 14 amino acids. V was trimmed by 2 bases and J by 2 bases, leaving 10 bases between them. Per the germline V gene, CDR1 is SGHRS and CDR2 is YFSETQ. CDR3 sequence reads: CASSFKGPNYGYTF. The CDR3 DNA reads TGCGCCAGCAGCTTCAAAGGGCCCAACTATGGCTACACCTTC.

The rearrangement joins TRBV27 to TRBJ2-3; 8 nucleotides line up with TRBD2. J lost 2 bases, V lost 2 bases, and 12 bases had no gene match. Per germline, CDR1 MNHEY and CDR2 SMNVEV (reference sequence). The CDR3 has 18 amino acids. This chain's CDR3 is CASSLLPRGGGYTDTQYF. As DNA, the CDR3 is TGTGCCAGCAGTTTACTCCCCCGGGGCGGGGGGTACACAGATACGCAGTATTTT.

This clonotype showed up many times. This chain links TRBV7-9 with TRBJ1-5; D perhaps matches TRBD1 (6 bases). Germline V CDR1 and CDR2: SEHNR, FQNEAQ (reference sequence). Between the trimmed V and J ends, which lost 5 bases and 2 bases, there was a span of 16 bases. The CDR3 has 16 amino acids. Here the CDR3 reads CASSPVTGDGNQPQHF. The CDR3, as DNA: TGTGCCAGCAGCCCCGTGACAGGAGACGGCAATCAGCCCCAGCATTTT. Together with reference TRBV7-9 and TRBJ1-5, the CDR3 gives the full variable domain: DTGVSQNPRHKITKRGQNVTFRCDPISEHNRLYWYRQTLGQGPEFLTYFQNEAQLEKSRLLSDRFSAERPKGSFSTLEIQRTEQGDSAMYLCASSPVTGDGNQPQHFGDGTRLSIL.

This clonotype was counted between two and nine times. The genes are TRBV5-1 and TRBJ2-7; D perhaps matches TRBD2 (5 bases). The CDR3 spans 12 residues. Per germline, CDR1 SGHRS and CDR2 YFSETQ. The V and J ends lost 4 bases and 11 bases respectively, with 16 bases between them. The DNA of the CDR3 is TGCGCCAGCAGCCCTTCCGGGGTACCGGAGTACTTC. It specifies CASSPSGVPEYF.

The chain couples TRBV10-3 to TRBJ1-1; D unclear. Trimming took 4 bases from V and 5 from J, leaving 17 bases between them. The CDR3 extends over 15 amino acids. In germline, CDR1 is ENHRY, CDR2 SYGVKD. CDR3 sequence: CAISGVTQLGTEAFF. The DNA of the CDR3 is TGTGCCATCAGTGGTGTTACTCAGCTGGGGACTGAAGCTTTCTTT.

This clonotype was found many times. The chain employs TRBV11-2 and TRBJ2-7; 12 bases match TRBD2. Per the germline V gene, CDR1 is SGHAT and CDR2 is FQNNGV. The CDR3 consists of 15 residues. The J segment lost 6 bases and the V segment lost 5 bases, leaving 8 bases of the junction unmatched. CDR3 coding DNA: TGTGCCAGCAGCCCCACTAGCGGGAGGCTTAGCGAGCAGTACTTC. Translating gives CASSPTSGRLSEQYF.

This chain joins TRBV19 and TRBJ2-7; D is unclear. The length of the CDR3 is 15 residues. Germline assignment: CDR1 LNHDA and CDR2 SQIVND (reference sequence). The ends were cut back, 4 bases at V and 0 bases at J, with 13 bases in the middle. The CDR3 loop reads CASSTQSYSSYEQYF. CDR3 in DNA: TGTGCCAGTAGTACACAGTCCTACTCCTCCTACGAGCAGTACTTC.

This clonotype was detected many times. This chain links TRBV11-2 with TRBJ2-2; D possibly uses TRBD1 or TRBD2 (5 bases each). V shed 3 bases and J shed 4 bases, with 12 bases lying between them. Germline CDR1 is SGHAT and CDR2 is FQNNGV. This CDR3 region has 15 residues. CDR3 sequence reads: CASSFPGTLTGELFF. CDR3 sequence (DNA): TGTGCCAGCAGCTTCCCAGGGACCCTCACCGGGGAGCTGTTTTTT.

This clonotype was seen a few times. The rearrangement uses TRBV14 and TRBJ1-4; unclear D gene. CDR3 length equals 15 residues. Trimming took 5 bases from V and 0 from J, leaving 10 bases between them. Germline lookup yields CDR1 SGHDN and CDR2 FVKESK. CDR3 DNA sequence: TGTGCCAGCAGCACCCGACGGGCAACTAATGAAAAACTGTTTTTT. This codes for CASSTRRATNEKLFF.

This clonotype was recorded at least ten times. J is TRBJ1-1 and V is TRBV19; D is perhaps TRBD1 (5 bases). This CDR3 is built from 15 residues. V lost 5 bases and J lost 4, with 17 bases in between. Germline V CDR1 and CDR2: LNHDA, SQIVND (reference sequence). This CDR3 is CASSGYRKGSTEAFF. The CDR3 DNA is TGTGCCAGTAGTGGCTACAGGAAAGGGAGCACTGAAGCTTTCTTT.

This clonotype was seen many times. V is TRBV11-2 and J is TRBJ2-7, with 10 positions matching TRBD1. The V segment lost 1 base and the J segment 7 bases; nucleotides outside the gene matches: 4. The CDR3 extends over 14 amino acids. Germline lookup yields CDR1 SGHAT and CDR2 FQNNGV. CDR3 in DNA: TGTGCCAGCAGCTTAGGAGACAGGGGGCTTGAGCAGTACTTC. Encoded protein: CASSLGDRGLEQYF.

On this clonotype itself: A clone one base away is much larger, so this may be a read error. The chain links TRBV28 to TRBJ1-5; D is ambiguous. Germline values: CDR1 MDHEN, CDR2 SYDVKM. There are 15 residues in the CDR3. The CDR3 nucleotides read TGTGCCAGCAGTTTATATCTTTATAGCAATCAGCTCCAGCATTTT. Protein: CASSLYLYSNQLQHF.

This chain uses TRBV7-9 with TRBJ2-7, with D perhaps matching TRBD2 (5 bases). This CDR3 has 14 amino acids. Per the germline V gene, CDR1 is SEHNR and CDR2 is FQNEAQ (reference sequence). The ends were cut back, 3 bases at V and 3 bases at J, with 12 bases in the middle. The CDR3 coding sequence is TGTGCCAGCAGCTTTCAAGGCCGGGGCTACGAGCAGTACTTC. Its translation: CASSFQGRGYEQYF.

This clonotype has at least ten counts. The chain is built from TRBV7-9 and TRBJ1-1; D not certain. CDR1 is SEHNR, CDR2 FQNEAQ, per germline (reference sequence). V lost 11 bases, J lost 3 bases, and 22 bases lay in between. This CDR3 has 15 residues. The CDR3 DNA follows: TGTGCCTCCCAGCAAACTCCCTCCGGGGACACTGAAGCTTTCTTT. Protein: CASQQTPSGDTEAFF.

V usage is TRBV15 and J usage is TRBJ2-7; D might be TRBD2 (6 bases). V dropped 3 bases and J dropped 0 bases, with 15 bases sitting between them. The CDR3 sequence is 16 residues long. Germline CDR1 and CDR2: LNHNV and YYDKDF (reference sequence). CDR3 sequence reads: CATSSSMASASYEQYF. DNA of the CDR3: TGTGCCACCAGCAGTAGTATGGCTAGCGCCTCCTACGAGCAGTACTTC.

This clonotype has a count of ten or more. The V gene is TRBV15, the J gene TRBJ2-7; TRBD2 matches at 7 bases. After removal of 4 bases from V and 0 bases from J, the junction contained 9 bases not matched to a gene. Germline V gene lookup returns CDR1 LNHNV and CDR2 YYDKDF (reference sequence). The CDR3 is made up of 16 amino acids. CDR3 residues: CATSKTSSGSSYEQYF. The CDR3 DNA reads as TGTGCCACCAGCAAAACCTCTAGCGGAAGCTCCTACGAGCAGTACTTC.

This clonotype was detected only a few times. CDR3 in amino acids: CASSGPRTTLISTSYEQYF. The DNA of the CDR3 is TGTGCCAGCAGTGGACCCCGGACCACCTTAATCTCGACCTCCTACGAGCAGTACTTC. This chain links TRBV6-2 or TRBV6-3 with TRBJ2-7, with D hard to call. The CDR3 extends over 19 amino acids. Germline CDR1 reads MNHEY; CDR2 reads SVGEGT. Trimming removed 5 bases at V and 0 bases at J, with 26 bases between.

The table lists this clonotype with many counts. The V gene is TRBV6-5, the J gene TRBJ2-2, with TRBD1 as a possible D gene (5 bases). Between the trimmed V and J ends, which lost 8 bases and 1 base, there was a span of 11 bases. Germline V CDR1 and CDR2: MNHEY, SVGAGI. The CDR3 spans 14 residues. This CDR3 reads CASLTGMNTGELFF. In DNA form, the CDR3 reads TGTGCCAGCCTCACAGGAATGAACACCGGGGAGCTGTTTTTT.

This clonotype was picked up one time. V is TRBV7-6 and J is TRBJ2-1, with TRBD1 identical over 11 bases. V trimming: 4 bases; J trimming: 4 bases; junction bases outside the gene matches: 6. The germline V gene has CDR1 SGHVS and CDR2 FNYEAQ. The CDR3 sequence is 16 residues long. CDR3 region: CASSYGQGAGYNEQFF. In nucleotides, the CDR3 is TGTGCCAGCAGCTACGGACAGGGGGCGGGATACAATGAGCAGTTCTTC.

This clonotype was detected many times. This chain links TRBV7-8 with TRBJ2-2, with TRBD1 matching 9 bases. The V gene end was trimmed by 1 base and the J gene end by 3 bases; junction bases not matched to a gene: 0. The CDR3 is 15 amino acids. Per germline, CDR1 SGHVS and CDR2 FQNEAQ. The CDR3 DNA is TGTGCCAGCAGCTTAGACAGGGGGCACACCGGGGAGCTGTTTTTT. It yields the protein CASSLDRGHTGELFF.

The table lists this clonotype with many counts. The chain combines TRBV14 with TRBJ1-1; no firm D call. From germline, CDR1 is SGHDN and CDR2 FVKESK. Deletions cut 1 base from V and 0 bases from J, with 6 bases between. There are 14 residues in the CDR3. The CDR3 sequence: CASSQGSMNTEAFF. The CDR3 DNA sequence: TGTGCCAGCAGCCAAGGTTCCATGAACACTGAAGCTTTCTTT.

This chain uses TRBV20-1 with TRBJ2-2; 7 nucleotides match TRBD2. The trim removed 6 bases at V and 11 bases at J, leaving 12 bases unmatched. Germline lookup yields CDR1 DFQATT and CDR2 SNEGSKA (reference sequence). The CDR3 length is 13 residues. CDR3 in DNA: TGCAGTGCACCCTACCCGGGGGGAGTAGAGCTGTTTTTT. Translation: CSAPYPGGVELFF.

Many counts were recorded for this clonotype. This chain links TRBV10-2 with TRBJ2-1; possible D gene TRBD1, 6 bases. The CDR3 length is 15 residues. From germline, CDR1 is WSHSY and CDR2 SAAADI. Trimming removed 3 bases from V and 5 bases from J, with 14 bases in between. CDR3: CASSEKGERDNEQFF. The CDR3 DNA is TGCGCCAGCAGTGAAAAGGGGGAAAGAGACAATGAGCAGTTCTTC.

This clonotype came up many times. The chain recombines TRBV7-9 with TRBJ1-5; D is uncertain. This CDR3 region has 11 residues. V dropped 1 base and J dropped 12 bases, with 7 bases sitting between them. Germline values: CDR1 SEHNR, CDR2 FQNEAQ (reference sequence). DNA of the CDR3: TGTGCCAGCAGCTTAGAGGAGGACCAGCATTTT. Translation: CASSLEEDQHF.

This clonotype was detected many times. The V gene is TRBV11-2, the J gene TRBJ2-5, with TRBD1 identical over 8 bases. After removal of 4 bases from V and 2 bases from J, the junction contained 15 bases not matched to a gene. This CDR3 comprises 18 residues. Germline values: CDR1 SGHAT, CDR2 FQNNGV. CDR3 region: CASSSLTGATGGQETQYF. The DNA of the CDR3 is TGTGCCAGCAGCTCTCTGACAGGGGCTACGGGCGGACAAGAGACCCAGTACTTC.

The chain employs TRBV7-9 and TRBJ2-1; 15 positions agree with TRBD2. The junction had 9 bases not matched to a gene; V was cut back by 4 bases and J by 8 bases. Germline V gives CDR1 SEHNR, CDR2 FQNEAQ (reference sequence). The CDR3 is made up of 17 amino acids. CDR3 residues: CASSSASGTSGRYEQFF. In nucleotides, the CDR3 is TGTGCCAGCAGCTCCGCCTCCGGGACTAGCGGGAGGTATGAGCAGTTCTTC.

This chain joins TRBV7-9 and TRBJ2-3; the match to TRBD2 covers 8 bases. V gave up 4 bases and J gave up 0 bases; unmatched junction bases: 9. Germline V CDR1 and CDR2: SEHNR, FQNEAQ (reference sequence). The CDR3 length is 17 residues. The CDR3 nucleotides are TGTGCCAGCAGCTCCCTAAAGAGCGGGGGAAGCACAGATACGCAGTATTTT. This gives the protein CASSSLKSGGSTDTQYF.